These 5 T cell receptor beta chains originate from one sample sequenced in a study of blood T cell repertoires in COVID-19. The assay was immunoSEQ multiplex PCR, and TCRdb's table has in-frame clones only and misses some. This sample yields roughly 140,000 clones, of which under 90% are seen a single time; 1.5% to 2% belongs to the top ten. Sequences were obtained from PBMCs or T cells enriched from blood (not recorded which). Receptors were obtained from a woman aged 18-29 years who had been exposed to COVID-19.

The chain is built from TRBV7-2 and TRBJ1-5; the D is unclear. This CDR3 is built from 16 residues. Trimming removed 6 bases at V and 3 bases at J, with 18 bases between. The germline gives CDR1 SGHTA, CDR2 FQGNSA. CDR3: CASSFAGGMNNQPQHF. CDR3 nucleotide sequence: TGTGCCAGCAGTTTTGCAGGAGGGATGAACAATCAGCCCCAGCATTTT.

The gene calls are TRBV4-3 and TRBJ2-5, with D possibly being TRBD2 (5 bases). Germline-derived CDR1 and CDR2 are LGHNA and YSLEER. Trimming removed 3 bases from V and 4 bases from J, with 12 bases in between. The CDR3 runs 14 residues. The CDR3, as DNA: TGCGCCAGCAGCCAGTACCCTCGGGGAGAGACCCAGTACTTC. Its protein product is CASSQYPRGETQYF.

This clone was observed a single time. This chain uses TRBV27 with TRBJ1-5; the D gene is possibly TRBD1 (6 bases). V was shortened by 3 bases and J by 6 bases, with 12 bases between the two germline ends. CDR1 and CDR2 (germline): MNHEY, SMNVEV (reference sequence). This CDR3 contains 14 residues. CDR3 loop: CASSLAGESQPQHF. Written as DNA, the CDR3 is TGTGCCAGCAGTTTGGCAGGGGAGAGTCAGCCCCAGCATTTT.

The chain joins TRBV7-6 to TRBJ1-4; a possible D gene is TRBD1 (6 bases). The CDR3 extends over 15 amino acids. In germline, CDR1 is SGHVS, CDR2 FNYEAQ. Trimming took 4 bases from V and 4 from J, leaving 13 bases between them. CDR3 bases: TGTGCCAGCAGCTCCACAGGGCTTGATAATGAAAAACTGTTTTTT. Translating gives CASSSTGLDNEKLFF.

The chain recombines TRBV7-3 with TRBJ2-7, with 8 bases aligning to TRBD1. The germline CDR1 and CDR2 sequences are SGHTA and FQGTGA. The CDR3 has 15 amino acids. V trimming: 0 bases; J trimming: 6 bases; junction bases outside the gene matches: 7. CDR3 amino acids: CASSLTGDRWTEQYF. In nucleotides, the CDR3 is TGTGCCAGCAGCTTAACGGGGGACAGGTGGACCGAGCAGTACTTC. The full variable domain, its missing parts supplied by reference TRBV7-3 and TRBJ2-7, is GAGVSQTPSNKVTEKGKYVELRCDPISGHTALYWYRQSLGQGPEFLIYFQGTGAADDSGLPNDRFFAVRPEGSVSTLKIQRTERGDSAVYLCASSLTGDRWTEQYFGPGTRLTVT.